The 20 T cell receptor beta chains listed next were all sequenced from one sample in a study of beta chain features in type 1 diabetes. Expressed TCRB transcripts were sequenced, since all the RNA that had been isolated was reverse transcribed. Assay used: immunoSEQ multiplex PCR; TCRdb lists only in-frame clones, some missing. The sample shows more than 200,000 clones, roughly 16% of them seen only once. Study findings and constraints: Moderate but significant shortening of TCRB CDR3s was recorded in all four CD4+ subsets from Type 1 diabetes patients.

The antigens these receptors bind are not known. The sample was naive CD4+ T cells from blood. All receptors derive from a man aged 25-45 years with type 1 diabetes.

This rearrangement joins TRBV5-1 to TRBJ2-1, with D uncertain. V was clipped by 3 bases and J by 5 bases, with 12 bases between them. CDR3 size: 14 residues. From germline, CDR1 is SGHRS and CDR2 YFSETQ. Here the CDR3 reads CASSSRTVHNEQFF. The CDR3 DNA reads as TGCGCCAGCAGCTCGAGGACGGTCCACAATGAGCAGTTCTTC.

This clone was found a few times. The CDR3 region has the DNA TGCAGCGTACCGACAGGGCCCCTCTACAATGAGCAGTTCTTC. It codes for CSVPTGPLYNEQFF. This chain links TRBV29-1 with TRBJ2-1; TRBD1 aligns across 7 bases. Germline values: CDR1 SQVTM, CDR2 ANQGSEA. Losses at the gene ends were 6 bases for V and 3 bases for J; bases not matched to a gene: 8. The CDR3 runs 14 residues.

The chain couples TRBV6-1 to TRBJ1-5; TRBD1 is a possible D gene (5 bases). Germline V gene data show CDR1 as MNHNS and CDR2 as SASEGT. This CDR3 has 15 residues. This CDR3 reads CASATGDPSNQPQHF. CDR3 DNA sequence: TGTGCTAGTGCCACAGGCGACCCTAGCAATCAGCCCCAGCATTTT.

The chain uses TRBV30 and TRBJ2-6; unclear D gene. V dropped 7 bases and J dropped 0 bases, with 7 bases sitting between them. Germline CDR1 and CDR2: GTSNPN and SVGIG (reference sequence). This CDR3 spans 13 amino acids. This chain's CDR3 is CAYDGSGANVLTF. In nucleotides, the CDR3 is TGTGCCTACGACGGCTCTGGGGCCAACGTCCTGACTTTC.

Concerning this clone: Distinct nucleotide sequences in the sample also encode this CDR3. The chain recombines TRBV29-1 with TRBJ1-1; D unresolved. Germline CDR1 SQVTM, CDR2 ANQGSEA. Trimming removed 4 bases from V and 0 bases from J, with 9 bases in between. The CDR3 length is 13 residues. CDR3 sequence reads: CSVAGVLNTEAFF. The CDR3 DNA follows: TGCAGCGTTGCAGGCGTTCTGAACACTGAAGCTTTCTTT.

The chain carries TRBV30 and TRBJ1-1; 7 nucleotides agree with TRBD1. Germline loops: CDR1 GTSNPN, CDR2 SVGIG (reference sequence). The ends lost 1 base at V and 9 bases at J; junction bases unmatched: 2. CDR3 size: 11 residues. The CDR3 sequence is CAWSGQGKAFF. For the CDR3, the DNA is TGTGCCTGGAGTGGACAGGGCAAAGCTTTCTTT.

V usage is TRBV28 and J usage is TRBJ2-3, with TRBD2 matching over 10 bases. CDR1 MDHEN and CDR2 SYDVKM come from the germline V gene. The CDR3 has 15 amino acids. Germline trimming cut 7 bases from V and 4 bases from J; bases unmatched to any gene: 8. The CDR3 reads CASKVLAGGPDTQYF. The CDR3, as DNA: TGTGCCAGCAAGGTATTAGCGGGAGGTCCAGATACGCAGTATTTT.

In its sample, this clone was seen a few times. The chain employs TRBV29-1 and TRBJ2-1; 9 positions match TRBD1. Germline V gene data show CDR1 as SQVTM and CDR2 as ANQGSEA. V was clipped by 5 bases and J by 0 bases; unmatched bases: 5. This CDR3 has 15 residues. The CDR3, as DNA: TGCAGCGTTAGCGGGACAGGGAGCTCCTACAATGAGCAGTTCTTC. As protein: CSVSGTGSSYNEQFF.

This clone has a handful of counts. The chain has TRBV10-1 and TRBJ2-1, with D maybe TRBD2 (5 bases). The CDR3 extends over 13 amino acids. Trimming shortened V by 6 bases and J by 0 bases, and 6 bases separated the two germline ends. Germline V gene lookup returns CDR1 WNHNN and CDR2 SYGVQD (reference sequence). CDR3 sequence (DNA): TGCGCCAGCAGCGGGGACTCCTACAATGAGCAGTTCTTC. Protein sequence: CASSGDSYNEQFF.

This chain connects TRBV7-6 to TRBJ2-1; no clear D gene. This CDR3 contains 12 residues. Trimming removed 2 bases from V and 5 bases from J, with 4 bases in between. In germline, CDR1 is SGHVS, CDR2 FNYEAQ. The CDR3 DNA is TGTGCCAGCAGCTTAAATAACAATGAGCAGTTCTTC. Amino acid sequence: CASSLNNNEQFF.

The V call is TRBV29-1, the J call TRBJ2-7, with D maybe TRBD1 (6 bases). This CDR3 region has 11 residues. Germline lookup yields CDR1 SQVTM and CDR2 ANQGSEA. The ends were cut back, 5 bases at V and 7 bases at J, with 12 bases in the middle. In nucleotides, the CDR3 is TGCAGCGTTTTATGGGGGCAAGAGCAGTACTTC. Translation: CSVLWGQEQYF.

The genes are TRBV27 and TRBJ1-4, with 9 positions matching TRBD1. There are 13 residues in the CDR3. The V gene's germline CDR1 is MNHEY and CDR2 SMNVEV (reference sequence). The trim removed 7 bases at V and 8 bases at J, leaving 5 bases unmatched. CDR3 in amino acids: CASKVQGAEKLFF. CDR3 bases: TGTGCCAGCAAGGTACAGGGGGCCGAAAAACTGTTTTTT.

The sample holds a few counts of this clone. In the same sample, other DNA sequences code for this CDR3. CDR3 in amino acids: CAWSVQGQGGNQPQHF. The CDR3 DNA sequence: TGTGCCTGGAGTGTACAGGGACAGGGAGGAAATCAGCCCCAGCATTTT. The chain recombines TRBV30 with TRBJ1-5, with 9 bases matching TRBD1. This CDR3 is built from 16 residues. Germline CDR1 reads GTSNPN; CDR2 reads SVGIG (reference sequence). Germline trimming cut 0 bases from V and 4 bases from J; bases unmatched to any gene: 7.

This clone has more than one count but fewer than ten. V gene TRBV7-9 combines with J gene TRBJ2-5; 7 positions match TRBD1. The CDR3 is made up of 13 amino acids. The germline V gene has CDR1 SEHNR and CDR2 FQNEAQ (reference sequence). V shed 5 bases, J shed 4 bases, and the junction held 4 bases outside the gene matches. CDR3 amino acids: CASSQQGRETQYF. CDR3 nucleotide sequence: TGTGCCAGCAGCCAACAGGGGAGAGAGACCCAGTACTTC.

The chain uses TRBV6-6 and TRBJ2-1; tentative D call: TRBD1 (6 bases). V was clipped by 6 bases and J by 0 bases, with 15 bases between them. This CDR3 region has 16 residues. CDR1 MNHNY and CDR2 SVGAGI come from the germline V gene (reference sequence). The CDR3 bases are TGTGCCAGCAGCACCAACAGGGCTAGCTCCTACAATGAGCAGTTCTTC. It codes for CASSTNRASSYNEQFF.

This clone was picked up a small number of times. The gene calls are TRBV10-3 and TRBJ2-1; D remains ambiguous. CDR1 and CDR2 from the germline V gene are ENHRY and SYGVKD. V gave up 10 bases and J gave up 5 bases, with 12 bases separating them. This CDR3 is 12 amino acids long. The CDR3 sequence: CATSGQDNEQFF. The DNA of the CDR3 is TGTGCCACCTCTGGGCAGGACAATGAGCAGTTCTTC.

The chain carries TRBV5-4 and TRBJ2-3; 7 positions match TRBD2. Germline trimming cut 2 bases from V and 1 base from J; bases unmatched to any gene: 13. This CDR3 has 18 residues. Per germline, CDR1 SGHNT and CDR2 YYREEE (reference sequence). CDR3 coding DNA: TGTGCCAGCAGCTTCCGAGCGGGATCGGGGCTTGGCACAGATACGCAGTATTTT. This encodes CASSFRAGSGLGTDTQYF.

The chain has TRBV29-1 and TRBJ1-4; the D is unclear. The germline CDR1 and CDR2 sequences are SQVTM and ANQGSEA. The CDR3 spans 13 residues. V lost 2 bases to trimming and J lost 3 bases, with 7 bases between them. The DNA of the CDR3 is TGCAGCGTTGAACCTGGGGCTAATGAAAAACTGTTTTTT. Protein sequence: CSVEPGANEKLFF.

The genes are TRBV30 and TRBJ2-6; 9 bases are a match to TRBD2. Germline V gene data show CDR1 as GTSNPN and CDR2 as SVGIG (reference sequence). V was clipped by 3 bases and J by 12 bases; unmatched bases: 12. The CDR3 loop spans 15 amino acids. CDR3 sequence reads: CAWRSQRGERSVLTF. The CDR3 region has the DNA TGTGCCTGGAGGAGTCAGCGGGGGGAAAGGAGCGTCCTGACTTTC.

This clone turned up a few times. The chain is built from TRBV5-1 and TRBJ2-7; D is perhaps TRBD1 (6 bases). Germline CDR1 reads SGHRS; CDR2 reads YFSETQ. V was pared by 4 bases and J by 3 bases, with 20 bases between. The CDR3 totals 16 residues. CDR3 in DNA: TGCGCCAGCAGCCCCGGACAGCCAGCCCTCCTCTACGAGCAGTACTTC. This codes for CASSPGQPALLYEQYF. Full variable domain (rest looked up from reference TRBV5-1 and TRBJ2-7): KAGVTQTPRYLIKTRGQQVTLSCSPISGHRSVSWYQQTPGQGLQFLFEYFSETQRNKGNFPGRFSGRQFSNSRSEMNVSTLELGDSALYLCASSPGQPALLYEQYFGPGTRLTVT.